The rows below give T cell receptor beta chains drawn from one sample of a study of T cell repertoires in cytomegalovirus infection. TCRdb redid the calling of the reads with MiXCR, one entry per CDR3 protein. This table holds fewer than 550,000 distinct CDR3 sequences, around 27% found once. The sequencing sample was made of PBMCs. The receptors here all came from a human donor in good health (CMV status not recorded). Some clones in this sample may be carry-over from other donors' samples. Both conserved end residues are part of each CDR3. The D gene is left open where the match is weak. Not every row has a clone size; where given, it reads once, few, many or a size class.

j_call v_call d_call clone_size cdr3_aa cdr3_nt
TRBJ2-1 TRBV6-2/TRBV6-3 TRBD2 few CASSLASGRVYEQFF TGTGCCAGCAGCCTCGCTAGCGGGAGGGTATATGAGCAGTTCTTC
TRBJ2-3 TRBV30 . . CALEGTDTQYF TGTGCCTTGGAGGGCACAGATACGCAGTATTTT
TRBJ2-3 TRBV28 . . CASSASSVGTDTQYF TGTGCCAGCAGTGCCTCTAGCGTAGGCACAGATACGCAGTATTTT
TRBJ2-7 TRBV28 . . CASSTPGYEQYF TGTGCCAGCAGTACCCCGGGGTACGAGCAGTACTTC
TRBJ2-7 TRBV6-1 . . CASSEAVRGYEQYF TGTGCCAGCAGTGAAGCGGTCAGAGGTTACGAGCAGTACTTC
TRBJ1-2 TRBV7-3 TRBD1 . CASSYRQGGYNYGYTF TGTGCCAGCAGCTATCGGCAGGGGGGGTATAACTATGGCTACACCTTC
TRBJ2-3 TRBV6-2/TRBV6-3 TRBD2 . CASSQGTSAPSDTQYF TGTGCCAGCAGCCAAGGGACTAGCGCGCCCTCCGATACGCAGTATTTT
TRBJ2-3 TRBV18 . few CASSPLVGRRNTNTDTQYF TGTGCCAGCTCACCACTCGTCGGCAGGAGAAATACAAACACAGATACGCAGTATTTT
TRBJ2-5 TRBV5-4 TRBD1 few CASSGRDSAGETQYF TGTGCCAGCAGCGGCAGGGACAGCGCGGGAGAGACCCAGTACTTC
TRBJ2-3 TRBV14 . . CASSQDGRGPSTDTQYF TGTGCCAGCAGCCAAGACGGGAGGGGGCCCTCCACAGATACGCAGTATTTT
TRBJ1-2 TRBV12-3/TRBV12-4 TRBD1 few CASSRGGGDYGYTF TGTGCCAGCAGTCGGGGAGGGGGCGACTATGGCTACACCTTC
TRBJ1-1 TRBV12-3/TRBV12-4 . many CASSLRGGTEAFF TGTGCCAGCAGTTTGAGGGGGGGCACTGAAGCTTTCTTT
TRBJ2-2 TRBV7-6 . many CASSLVTSSSPLNTGELFF TGTGCCAGCAGCTTAGTAACTAGTTCCAGCCCCTTGAACACCGGGGAGCTGTTTTTT
TRBJ2-3 TRBV6-2/TRBV6-3 TRBD2 . CASSRRWTSGIDTQYF TGTGCCAGCAGTCGACGGTGGACTAGCGGGATTGATACGCAGTATTTT
TRBJ1-2 TRBV6-2/TRBV6-3 TRBD1 . CASSYTPGQGASGYTF TGTGCCAGCAGTTACACGCCGGGACAGGGGGCGAGTGGCTACACCTTC
TRBJ1-2 TRBV14 . . CASSQNGYGYTF TGTGCCAGCAGCCAGAATGGCTATGGCTACACCTTC
TRBJ1-1 TRBV9 . many CASSVDSHREAFF TGTGCCAGCAGCGTAGACAGCCACCGTGAAGCTTTCTTT
TRBJ2-6 TRBV4-1 . . CASSQDSPSGANVLTF TGCGCCAGCAGCCAAGACAGTCCCTCTGGGGCCAACGTCCTGACTTTC
TRBJ1-2 TRBV29-1 . few CSVVGQFNYGYTF TGCAGCGTCGTCGGACAGTTTAACTATGGCTACACCTTC
TRBJ2-1 TRBV30 TRBD2 once CAWKTGTSLNEQFF TGTGCCTGGAAAACCGGGACTAGCTTGAATGAGCAGTTCTTC
TRBJ2-3 TRBV12-3/TRBV12-4 TRBD2 many CASRGTSGPDTQYF TGTGCCAGCAGGGGGACTAGCGGACCAGATACGCAGTATTTT
TRBJ1-1 TRBV6-2/TRBV6-3 . few CATDEDTESFF TGTGCCACCGACGAAGACACTGAATCTTTCTTT
TRBJ2-3 TRBV27 TRBD2 once CASSRTSGRFTDTQYF TGTGCCAGCAGTCGGACTAGCGGGAGGTTCACAGATACGCAGTATTTT
TRBJ2-1 TRBV20-1 . . CSASRGADEQFF TGCAGTGCTAGTCGGGGGGCCGATGAGCAGTTCTTC
TRBJ2-1 TRBV24-1 TRBD2 . CATSPTSGPVSYNEQFF TGTGCCACCAGTCCGACTAGCGGGCCCGTCTCCTACAATGAGCAGTTCTTC
TRBJ2-1 TRBV28 TRBD2 few CASSTPGLAGEQFF TGTGCCAGCAGTACGCCTGGACTAGCTGGTGAGCAGTTCTTC
TRBJ2-5 TRBV6-6 . once CASSYVAQETQYF TGTGCCAGCAGTTACGTAGCACAAGAGACCCAGTACTTC
TRBJ2-7 TRBV7-2 TRBD1 . CTSSFPGGFYEQYF TGTACCAGCAGCTTTCCAGGGGGCTTCTACGAGCAGTACTTC
TRBJ2-2 TRBV15 . . CATRPTRNTGELFF TGTGCCACCAGACCGACTAGGAACACCGGGGAGCTGTTTTTT
TRBJ2-2 TRBV7-7 TRBD2 many CASSLALRTSGDTGELFF TGTGCCAGCAGCTTAGCACTAAGGACTAGCGGGGACACCGGGGAGCTGTTTTTT
TRBJ2-3 TRBV12-3/TRBV12-4 TRBD2 . CASTGSGRKNTQYF TGTGCCAGCACCGGTAGCGGGAGAAAAAATACGCAGTATTTT
TRBJ2-5 TRBV11-2 TRBD1 once CASSLDSTGGVETQYF TGTGCCAGCAGCTTAGATAGTACAGGGGGCGTGGAGACCCAGTACTTC
TRBJ2-7 TRBV4-3 . few CASSQVDSQYEQYF TGCGCCAGCAGCCAAGTTGACAGCCAGTACGAGCAGTACTTC
TRBJ1-2 TRBV7-9 TRBD1 few CASSLDRANPYGYTF TGTGCCAGCAGCCTGGACAGGGCCAATCCCTATGGCTACACCTTC
TRBJ2-3 TRBV28 TRBD2 . CASRDAGEYTQYF TGTGCCAGCAGGGACGCGGGGGAATATACGCAGTATTTT
TRBJ1-5 TRBV2 . few CASSDSANQPQHF TGTGCCAGCAGTGACTCAGCCAATCAGCCCCAGCATTTT
TRBJ2-1 TRBV6-6 TRBD2 . CASSFETSGTGSYNEQFF TGTGCCAGCAGTTTCGAGACTAGCGGGACTGGGTCCTACAATGAGCAGTTCTTC
TRBJ2-1 TRBV18 . . CASSPLRGGSYNEQFF TGTGCCAGCTCACCCCTTAGGGGAGGAAGCTACAATGAGCAGTTCTTC
TRBJ1-1 TRBV4-1 TRBD1 few CASSLSIPGQGTGTEAFF TGCGCCAGCAGCCTCTCTATTCCGGGACAGGGAACGGGCACTGAAGCTTTCTTT
TRBJ2-1 TRBV7-2 . . CASNQPSVQGSYNEQFF TGTGCCAGCAACCAACCGAGCGTCCAGGGTTCCTACAATGAGCAGTTCTTC